These T cell receptor beta chains were read from a single sample in a study of blood T cell repertoires in COVID-19. Using immunoSEQ multiplex PCR, the repertoire was profiled, and TCRdb retains in-frame clones only, with some absent. Of 35,000 to 50,000 clones listed, 85% to 90% were seen once; the top ten hold less than 4.5%. Sequencing was done on a sample of peripheral blood. Receptor source: a man aged 60 to 69 with acute or convalescent COVID-19. Each CDR3 is given with its conserved first and last residue. D genes are given only for firm matches. A row's size may be missing; if present it is once, few, many or a size class.

V gene,D gene,clone size,J gene,CDR3 DNA,CDR3 protein
TRBV28,TRBD1,once,TRBJ1-2,TGTGCCAGCAGTTTACAGGGGGCGAGGGGCTACACCTTC,CASSLQGARGYTF
TRBV3-1/TRBV3-2,TRBD2,-,TRBJ2-7,TGTGCCAGCAGCCAGGGACTAGCGGGACACGAGCAGTACTTC,CASSQGLAGHEQYF
TRBV9,-,-,TRBJ1-1,TGTGCCAGCAGCGTAGAGGGAGACACTGAAGCTTTCTTT,CASSVEGDTEAFF
TRBV19,-,-,TRBJ1-4,TGTGCCAGTAGTCCTCAGGGGACCACTAATGAAAAACTGTTTTTT,CASSPQGTTNEKLFF
TRBV9,-,-,TRBJ2-5,TGTGCCAGCAGCCCTCCTGGAGGGGATGGGACCCAGTACTTC,CASSPPGGDGTQYF
TRBV11-2,-,-,TRBJ2-7,TGTGCCAGCAGCATGCGACAGGCCGATGCCTACGAGCAGTACTTC,CASSMRQADAYEQYF
TRBV29-1,-,-,TRBJ1-1,TGCAGCGTTGAGGCGGAATTGAACACTGAAGCTTTCTTT,CSVEAELNTEAFF
TRBV5-6,TRBD1,-,TRBJ2-3,TGTGCCAGCAGCTTGGTTACGACAGGGGCGGGGGATACGCAGTATTTT,CASSLVTTGAGDTQYF
TRBV4-3,TRBD1,-,TRBJ2-5,TGCGCCAGCAGCCAGGGGACAGGAGGTCAAGAGACCCAGTACTTC,CASSQGTGGQETQYF
TRBV5-1,TRBD1,-,TRBJ1-4,TGCGCCAGCAGCTTACAGGGGACGGCTAATGAAAAACTGTTTTTT,CASSLQGTANEKLFF
TRBV7-6,TRBD1,once,TRBJ2-2,TGTGCCAGCAGCAGACAGGGCGGTGGGGAGCTGTTTTTT,CASSRQGGGELFF
TRBV24-1,TRBD1,-,TRBJ2-7,TGTGCCACCAGTGGCACCCCGGGACAGGGTGCCTACGAGCAGTACTTC,CATSGTPGQGAYEQYF
TRBV10-3,-,-,TRBJ2-2,TGTGCCATCAGCCGTGACCCGGGAACCGGGGAGCTGTTTTTT,CAISRDPGTGELFF
TRBV28,TRBD2,-,TRBJ2-1,TGTGCCAGCCACCCGGAGGGTAGCGGGAACAATGAGCAGTTCTTC,CASHPEGSGNNEQFF
TRBV7-2,TRBD2,-,TRBJ2-2,TGTGCCAGCAGCCAAGACTGGACTAGCGTACGGGAGCTGTTTTTT,CASSQDWTSVRELFF
TRBV5-1,-,once,TRBJ1-1,TGCGCCAGCAGCTTGGGTGACACCATGAACACTGAAGCTTTCTTT,CASSLGDTMNTEAFF
TRBV30,TRBD1,-,TRBJ2-7,TGTGCCTGGAGTACTGGGACAGGGGGCAGGGACGAGCAGTACTTC,CAWSTGTGGRDEQYF
TRBV27,TRBD1,-,TRBJ1-6,TGTGCCAGCAGTTTATCTTCGACAGGGAGTAATTCACCCCTCCACTTT,CASSLSSTGSNSPLHF
TRBV10-2,TRBD2,-,TRBJ2-3,TGCGCCAGCAGTGGGACTAGCGGGAGTTATCCGGATACGCAGTATTTT,CASSGTSGSYPDTQYF
TRBV7-6,-,-,TRBJ2-2,TGTGCCAGCAGCTTAGCGGGACATTCCGGGGAGCTGTTTTTT,CASSLAGHSGELFF
TRBV3-1/TRBV3-2,TRBD1,-,TRBJ2-1,TGTGCCAGCAGCCAAGAAAGGGACAGGGGCGTCCCCGAGCAGTTCTTC,CASSQERDRGVPEQFF
TRBV3-1/TRBV3-2,TRBD2,-,TRBJ2-3,TGTGCCAGCAGCCAAGCGGGGACTAGCGGGAGTCGGTCAGATACGCAGTATTTT,CASSQAGTSGSRSDTQYF